The source of this T cell receptor beta chain is a study of T cell responses to AZD1222 COVID-19 vaccine. Pooling of second doses given at about 4 or about 12 weeks was done. The protocol was immunoSEQ multiplex PCR, while the TCRdb copy is restricted to in-frame clones and leaves out a portion. The sample holds more than 90,000 clones; about 89% are singletons and the top ten take less than 8.5%. The CDR3 spans 16 residues. Germline V gene sequence: CDR1 SQVTM, CDR2 ANQGSEA. The V gene end was trimmed by 6 bases and the J gene end by 1 base; junction bases not matched to a gene: 8. Comment on this clone: Antigen specificity is unknown.

Regarding the study as a whole: The donor group comprised mostly white British people and more females; the analysis possibly underestimated clonal diversity.

The sample was peripheral blood, taken 28 days after the second AZD1222 dose. The source is an adult who received the AZD1222 COVID-19 vaccine. This chain joins TRBV29-1 and TRBJ1-3, with 11 bases that match TRBD1. The CDR3 protein is CSVDPGTGGSGNTIYF. For the CDR3, the DNA is TGCAGCGTCGACCCCGGGACAGGGGGTTCTGGAAACACCATATATTTT.